This T cell receptor (beta chain) was sequenced in a study of shared T cell receptors in the human thymus. Profiling relied on immunoSEQ multiplex PCR, and the TCRdb table lists in-frame clones only, not all of them. The data hold 500,000 to 550,000 clones, with about 84% observed a single time. The junction had 8 bases not matched to a gene; V was cut back by 7 bases and J by 6 bases. This CDR3 spans 14 amino acids. Germline loops: CDR1 SQVTM, CDR2 ANQGSEA. In addition, the sample was reused for a study of human thymus T cells. From that study: Resections obtained during corrective heart surgery supplied the thymus tissue. It looked as if thymic and blood repertoires used V and J genes in a biased way. Related studies found that unrelated individuals share highly overlapping thymic repertoires.

This receptor was taken from a boy less than two years old with a congenital heart defect. The rearrangement links TRBV29-1 to TRBJ2-3; 12 bases are a match to TRBD2. The source material was thymocytes. In DNA form, the CDR3 reads TGCAGCGGGTGGACTAGCGGGAAAAGCGATACGCAGTATTTT. Amino acid sequence: CSGWTSGKSDTQYF.